These T cell receptor beta chains were read from a single sample in a study of T cells in Graves' hyperthyroidism and ophthalmopathy. Using its own MiXCR run on the multiplex PCR reads, TCRdb lists one record per CDR3 protein. The sample carries roughly 650,000 distinct CDR3 sequences, around 16% recorded once. Sample: blood. Receptors originate from a woman in her 40s with Graves' ophthalmopathy. CDR3s include the opening cysteine and the closing phenylalanine or tryptophan. A D gene is named only where the DNA matches it firmly. Some rows have no size entry. The others give once, few or many, or a class for an expanded clone.

cdr3_nt: TGTGCCAGCACCTCCAGGGTGGGGGGTCCCAAAGAGACCCAGTACTTC; cdr3_aa: CASTSRVGGPKETQYF; d_call: .; clone_size: .; j_call: TRBJ2-5; v_call: TRBV27
cdr3_nt: TGTGCCAGCAGCAGGACGACTAGTGCGGGGGAGACCCAGTACTTC; cdr3_aa: CASSRTTSAGETQYF; d_call: .; clone_size: few; j_call: TRBJ2-5; v_call: TRBV7-9
cdr3_nt: TGTGCCAGCAGCCATGGGACAGGGTACAATCAGCCCCAGCATTTT; cdr3_aa: CASSHGTGYNQPQHF; d_call: TRBD1; clone_size: many; j_call: TRBJ1-5; v_call: TRBV3-1
cdr3_nt: TGTGCCAGCAGGGCCGGGAGCCTCCCGAATGAGCAGTTCTTC; cdr3_aa: CASRAGSLPNEQFF; d_call: .; clone_size: .; j_call: TRBJ2-1; v_call: TRBV2
cdr3_nt: TGTGCCAGTAGCATTATAGCGGGAGCTCTCTACGAGCAGTACTTC; cdr3_aa: CASSIIAGALYEQYF; d_call: TRBD2; clone_size: .; j_call: TRBJ2-7; v_call: TRBV28
cdr3_nt: TGTGCCAGCAGCTTGGACAGTTCAATCTACAATGAGCAGTTCTTC; cdr3_aa: CASSLDSSIYNEQFF; d_call: .; clone_size: many; j_call: TRBJ2-1; v_call: TRBV11-3
cdr3_nt: TGCAGTGCTAGAGTCGTGGGGGCCCTTCATTTT; cdr3_aa: CSARVVGALHF; d_call: .; clone_size: .; j_call: TRBJ2-3; v_call: TRBV20-1
cdr3_nt: TGCGCCAGCAGCAACCGGACAGGGGGAGGAGAGACCCAGTACTTC; cdr3_aa: CASSNRTGGGETQYF; d_call: TRBD1; clone_size: few; j_call: TRBJ2-5; v_call: TRBV5-1
cdr3_nt: TGTGCCAGCAGTTACTCGGTGAGGGGCAGGCTAGCCAAAAACATTCAGTACTTC; cdr3_aa: CASSYSVRGRLAKNIQYF; d_call: .; clone_size: .; j_call: TRBJ2-4; v_call: TRBV6-2/TRBV6-3
cdr3_nt: TGTGCCAGCAGAGACAGCCGCTGGGGAAACACCATATATTTT; cdr3_aa: CASRDSRWGNTIYF; d_call: .; clone_size: .; j_call: TRBJ1-3; v_call: TRBV14
cdr3_nt: TGCAGCGTCACCGGGACAGACACCGGGGAGCTGTTTTTT; cdr3_aa: CSVTGTDTGELFF; d_call: TRBD1; clone_size: few; j_call: TRBJ2-2; v_call: TRBV29-1
cdr3_nt: TGTGCCAGTAGTATAGAAACAGAGGACACTGAAGCTTTCTTT; cdr3_aa: CASSIETEDTEAFF; d_call: .; clone_size: .; j_call: TRBJ1-1; v_call: TRBV19
cdr3_nt: TGTGCCAGCGCCCCAGTGGGGCTCAGGTTTGAGGAGCAGTACTTC; cdr3_aa: CASAPVGLRFEEQYF; d_call: .; clone_size: .; j_call: TRBJ2-7; v_call: TRBV14
cdr3_nt: TGTGCCAGCGCAAATGGGGGGACAGATACGCAGTATTTT; cdr3_aa: CASANGGTDTQYF; d_call: .; clone_size: .; j_call: TRBJ2-3; v_call: TRBV7-8
cdr3_nt: TGTGCCAGCAGCTTAGATCACGGGGGTAATGAGCAGTTCTTC; cdr3_aa: CASSLDHGGNEQFF; d_call: .; clone_size: many; j_call: TRBJ2-1; v_call: TRBV11-2
cdr3_nt: TGTGCCAGCAGCCCCCGACTGACAACTAGCACAGATACGCAGTATTTT; cdr3_aa: CASSPRLTTSTDTQYF; d_call: .; clone_size: .; j_call: TRBJ2-3; v_call: TRBV7-9
cdr3_nt: TGTGCCGGACGCCGGGCATCTAACTATGGCTACACCTTC; cdr3_aa: CAGRRASNYGYTF; d_call: .; clone_size: many; j_call: TRBJ1-2; v_call: TRBV30
cdr3_nt: TGTGCCAGCAGTCCTTGGGACAGGGGCTCCGAAGCGAACACTGAAGCTTTCTTT; cdr3_aa: CASSPWDRGSEANTEAFF; d_call: TRBD1; clone_size: few; j_call: TRBJ1-1; v_call: TRBV25-1
cdr3_nt: TGTGCCAGCAGCTTAGAGAATACAGGGGTAGGGGGAGAGACCCAGTACTTC; cdr3_aa: CASSLENTGVGGETQYF; d_call: TRBD1; clone_size: many; j_call: TRBJ2-5; v_call: TRBV7-8
cdr3_nt: TGTGCCAGCACCATTCTAGCGGGGGGCTCGGAGACCCAGTACTTC; cdr3_aa: CASTILAGGSETQYF; d_call: TRBD2; clone_size: few; j_call: TRBJ2-5; v_call: TRBV12-3/TRBV12-4
cdr3_nt: TGTGCCAGCAGCTCTGGGGGACCCTATGGCTACACCTTC; cdr3_aa: CASSSGGPYGYTF; d_call: .; clone_size: few; j_call: TRBJ1-2; v_call: TRBV7-9
cdr3_nt: TGCAGTGCTAGAACGGGGACTAGCGGACCCTACAATGAGCAGTTCTTC; cdr3_aa: CSARTGTSGPYNEQFF; d_call: TRBD2; clone_size: few; j_call: TRBJ2-1; v_call: TRBV20-1
cdr3_nt: TGCAGTGCTAGAGGGGAAGGGGACACCGGGGAGCTGTTTTTT; cdr3_aa: CSARGEGDTGELFF; d_call: .; clone_size: .; j_call: TRBJ2-2; v_call: TRBV20-1
cdr3_nt: TGTGCCAGCAGCCCCGCCCGGTTTAGGATGAACACTGAAGCTTTCTTT; cdr3_aa: CASSPARFRMNTEAFF; d_call: .; clone_size: many; j_call: TRBJ1-1; v_call: TRBV7-8
cdr3_nt: TGTGCCTTGGGCGCTGAGCAGTTCTTC; cdr3_aa: CALGAEQFF; d_call: .; clone_size: few; j_call: TRBJ2-1; v_call: TRBV27
cdr3_nt: TGCAGTGCTAGAGCGGGCGTCAATGAGCAGTTCTTC; cdr3_aa: CSARAGVNEQFF; d_call: .; clone_size: many; j_call: TRBJ2-1; v_call: TRBV20-1
cdr3_nt: TGTGCCAGCAGCTTATACGGACAGGGCGCGGGCGAGCAGTACTTC; cdr3_aa: CASSLYGQGAGEQYF; d_call: TRBD1; clone_size: few; j_call: TRBJ2-7; v_call: TRBV7-9
cdr3_nt: TGTGCCAGCAAAAAGAGAGTTTATCAGCCCCAGCATTTT; cdr3_aa: CASKKRVYQPQHF; d_call: .; clone_size: few; j_call: TRBJ1-5; v_call: TRBV6-1
cdr3_nt: TGTGCCAGCAGGTGGGATTCGACAGATACGCAGTATTTT; cdr3_aa: CASRWDSTDTQYF; d_call: .; clone_size: few; j_call: TRBJ2-3; v_call: TRBV2
cdr3_nt: TGCGGGGGCCTGTTACGTCCCGGGAATACGCAGTATTTT; cdr3_aa: CGGLLRPGNTQYF; d_call: .; clone_size: .; j_call: TRBJ2-3; v_call: TRBV20-1
cdr3_nt: TGTGCCAGCAGCCAAGGGGGGGGAATCGATGGCTACACCTTC; cdr3_aa: CASSQGGGIDGYTF; d_call: .; clone_size: many; j_call: TRBJ1-2; v_call: TRBV3-1
cdr3_nt: TGTGCCACACGACCTCTCCTTGGAGGGAATCAGCCCCAGCATTTT; cdr3_aa: CATRPLLGGNQPQHF; d_call: .; clone_size: few; j_call: TRBJ1-5; v_call: TRBV19
cdr3_nt: TGTGCCAGCAGTCAAGCGGGATTTGCCAAAAACATTCAGTACTTC; cdr3_aa: CASSQAGFAKNIQYF; d_call: TRBD2; clone_size: many; j_call: TRBJ2-4; v_call: TRBV28
cdr3_nt: TGTGCCAGCAGCTCCCCCCTCTTCAGGGGTAAAGATACGCAGTATTTT; cdr3_aa: CASSSPLFRGKDTQYF; d_call: .; clone_size: .; j_call: TRBJ2-3; v_call: TRBV7-9
cdr3_nt: TGTGCCAGCAGTTTTGTCCTAGCGGACACCGGGGAGCTGTTTTTT; cdr3_aa: CASSFVLADTGELFF; d_call: TRBD2; clone_size: few; j_call: TRBJ2-2; v_call: TRBV12-3/TRBV12-4
cdr3_nt: TGTGCCAGCAGCTTACTCCAGGGACAGGGGTTTACAGGGTCCTACAATGAGCAGTTCTTC; cdr3_aa: CASSLLQGQGFTGSYNEQFF; d_call: TRBD1; clone_size: many; j_call: TRBJ2-1; v_call: TRBV7-9
cdr3_nt: TGTGCCAGCAGCTTTGGGGCGGGAACCACAGATACGCAGTATTTT; cdr3_aa: CASSFGAGTTDTQYF; d_call: .; clone_size: many; j_call: TRBJ2-3; v_call: TRBV11-1
cdr3_nt: TGTGCCAGTTCAAGATCCCGGGATGCCTACGAGCAGTACTTC; cdr3_aa: CASSRSRDAYEQYF; d_call: .; clone_size: .; j_call: TRBJ2-7; v_call: TRBV6-1
cdr3_nt: TGCGCCAGCAGCATCCTGGGACAGAGCAACACCGGGGAGCTGTTTTTT; cdr3_aa: CASSILGQSNTGELFF; d_call: TRBD1; clone_size: .; j_call: TRBJ2-2; v_call: TRBV5-1
cdr3_nt: TGTGCCAGCAGTTACTCCCGGAGTCGGACGGGGCAAGAGACCCAGTACTTC; cdr3_aa: CASSYSRSRTGQETQYF; d_call: .; clone_size: many; j_call: TRBJ2-5; v_call: TRBV6-5
cdr3_nt: TGTGCCAGCCACTCAACAGAGACTACACAAGCTTTCTTT; cdr3_aa: CASHSTETTQAFF; d_call: .; clone_size: .; j_call: TRBJ1-1; v_call: TRBV13
cdr3_nt: TGTGCCAGCAGTGCGGGAGCCGGAGAAGAGACCCAGTACTTC; cdr3_aa: CASSAGAGEETQYF; d_call: .; clone_size: many; j_call: TRBJ2-5; v_call: TRBV6-1
cdr3_nt: TGTGCCTGGAGTGTACTTGGGTCCCCCGGGCAAGATACGCAGTATTTT; cdr3_aa: CAWSVLGSPGQDTQYF; d_call: .; clone_size: many; j_call: TRBJ2-3; v_call: TRBV30
cdr3_nt: TGTGCCAGCAGCCAACTAGGGGGCGGGGAGCTGTTTTTT; cdr3_aa: CASSQLGGGELFF; d_call: .; clone_size: many; j_call: TRBJ2-2; v_call: TRBV3-1